The 16 T cell receptor beta chains given below trace back to one sample, sequenced in a study of CD8 T cells in Susac syndrome. An amount of RNA that ranged from about 0.45 to 1 ug was reverse transcribed with random hexamers. TCRdb re-derived calls from the immunoSEQ multiplex PCR reads in MiXCR, one entry per CDR3 protein. Altogether around 140,000 distinct CDR3 sequences are present, 95% being singletons, with the ten largest covering approximately 0.13%. Sequencing input: CD4+ T cells from PBMCs. The origin of the receptors is a human donor with Susac syndrome.

The gene calls are TRBV5-6 and TRBJ1-2; TRBD1 matches 9 bases. The germline gives CDR1 SGHDT, CDR2 YYEEEE. Trimming removed 3 bases from V and 3 bases from J; junction bases left unmatched: 3. The CDR3 consists of 14 residues. CDR3 protein: CASSSTGGDYGYTF. The CDR3 DNA reads as TGTGCCAGCAGCTCTACAGGGGGCGACTATGGCTACACCTTC.

The chain combines TRBV29-1 with TRBJ2-5; D gene ambiguous. Germline CDR1 SQVTM, CDR2 ANQGSEA. The ends were cut back, 6 bases at V and 5 bases at J, with 10 bases in the middle. This CDR3 comprises 11 residues. The CDR3 region is CSVVATETQYF. For the CDR3, the DNA is TGCAGCGTGGTGGCGACGGAGACCCAGTACTTC.

The rearrangement links TRBV30 to TRBJ2-3; D perhaps matches TRBD1 (5 bases). Germline lookup yields CDR1 GTSNPN and CDR2 SVGIG (reference sequence). The CDR3 loop spans 14 amino acids. Trimming took 3 bases from V and 0 from J, leaving 10 bases between them. CDR3 coding DNA: TGTGCCTGGAGGCCAGGGTATAGCACAGATACGCAGTATTTT. Translation: CAWRPGYSTDTQYF.

The V and J genes are TRBV24-1 and TRBJ2-3; no firm D call. V was cut by 4 bases and J by 1 base, with 14 bases left in between. Germline assignment: CDR1 KGHDR and CDR2 SFDVKD. CDR3 size: 16 residues. CDR3 protein: CATSDQGSTGTDTQYF. The CDR3 bases are TGTGCCACCAGTGACCAAGGATCTACCGGCACAGATACGCAGTATTTT.

This clonotype was counted once. This chain joins TRBV21-1 and TRBJ2-1; the DNA was not used to check the table's D call, TRBD1. TRBV21-1 constitutes a pseudogene. This CDR3 has 13 residues. DNA for the CDR3: TGTGCCAGCAGCAGGGACCGCTACAATGAGCAGTTCTTC. This sequence encodes CASSRDRYNEQFF.

V and J are TRBV28 and TRBJ2-1; possibly TRBD1 for D (7 bases). This CDR3 spans 13 amino acids. Germline loops: CDR1 MDHEN, CDR2 SYDVKM. The V gene lost 10 bases and the J gene lost 2 bases, with 12 bases spanning the gap. This CDR3 reads CATRRGAYNEQFF. In DNA, the CDR3 is TGTGCCACCCGCAGGGGGGCCTACAATGAGCAGTTCTTC.

This chain uses TRBV4-1 with TRBJ1-2; D call uncertain. V dropped 1 base and J dropped 2 bases, with 8 bases sitting between them. The CDR3 spans 14 residues. In germline, CDR1 is MGHRA, CDR2 YSYEKL. CDR3 coding DNA: TGCGCCAGCAGCCAAGGGACCCGGAACTATGGCTACACCTTC. It specifies CASSQGTRNYGYTF.

In DNA form, the CDR3 reads TGCAGTGGAGGCGGGGGTCCAGATACGCAGTATTTT. Residues: CSGGGGPDTQYF. The chain carries TRBV20-1 and TRBJ2-3, with 7 nucleotides matching TRBD2. Trimming at V came to 7 bases and at J to 4 bases, leaving 5 bases not matched to a gene. The CDR3 sequence is 12 residues long. CDR1 and CDR2 from the germline V gene are DFQATT and SNEGSKA (reference sequence).

The chain joins TRBV20-1 to TRBJ2-7; tentatively, D is TRBD1 (5 bases). The germline CDR1 and CDR2 sequences are DFQATT and SNEGSKA (reference sequence). There are 11 residues in the CDR3. Trimming left V 3 bases short and J 3 bases short, with 6 bases between. The CDR3 nucleotides read TGCAGTGCTAGGGACAACTACGAGCAGTACTTC. Protein sequence: CSARDNYEQYF.

This clonotype was detected only once. The rearrangement joins TRBV15 to TRBJ1-1; a possible D gene is TRBD1 (5 bases). The V gene's germline CDR1 is LNHNV and CDR2 YYDKDF (reference sequence). Trimming removed 8 bases at V and 4 bases at J, with 14 bases between. CDR3 length: 13 amino acids. DNA for the CDR3: TGTGCCACCGCCTTGGGGGGAGCCACTGAAGCTTTCTTT. It encodes CATALGGATEAFF.

In DNA form, the CDR3 reads TGTGCCAGCAGCTGGCAGGGGGTATACAATGAGCAGTTCTTC. Translating it yields CASSWQGVYNEQFF. The chain couples TRBV9 to TRBJ2-1; 7 nucleotides align to TRBD1. Trimming removed 4 bases from V and 4 bases from J; junction bases left unmatched: 5. The germline CDR1 and CDR2 sequences are SGDLS and YYNGEE. This CDR3 region has 14 residues. Supplemented by reference TRBV9 and TRBJ2-1, the full variable domain reads DSGVTQTPKHLITATGQRVTLRCSPRSGDLSVYWYQQSLDQGLQFLIQYYNGEERAKGNILERFSAQQFPDLHSELNLSSLELGDSALYFCASSWQGVYNEQFFGPGTRLTVL.

The CDR3 is CASSLVPPGTSVHNEQFF. CDR3 nucleotide sequence: TGCGCCAGCAGCTTGGTGCCCCCCGGGACTAGTGTCCACAATGAGCAGTTCTTC. The chain combines TRBV5-1 with TRBJ2-1; 8 positions match TRBD2. The CDR3 runs 18 residues. The germline V gene has CDR1 SGHRS and CDR2 YFSETQ. With 0 bases clipped from V and 5 bases from J, the junction kept 13 bases outside the gene matches.

This clonotype was detected once. This chain uses TRBV6-2 or TRBV6-3 with TRBJ2-1; the match to TRBD2 covers 7 bases. J gave up 0 bases and V 10 bases, and 6 bases lay outside the gene matches. Germline CDR1 reads MNHEY; CDR2 reads SVGEGT. The CDR3 has 14 residues. CDR3 coding DNA: TGTGCCACCAAAGCGGGAACCTCCTACAATGAGCAGTTCTTC. This gives the protein CATKAGTSYNEQFF.

V and J are TRBV5-1 and TRBJ1-1; 7 bases agree with TRBD1. There are 14 residues in the CDR3. Losses at the gene ends were 4 bases for V and 3 bases for J; bases not matched to a gene: 6. The germline V gene encodes CDR1 SGHRS and CDR2 YFSETQ. The CDR3 reads CASSVTGIDTEAFF. The CDR3 nucleotides read TGCGCCAGCAGCGTGACAGGGATTGACACTGAAGCTTTCTTT.

The rearrangement links TRBV15 to TRBJ2-7; no firm D call. Trimming stripped 0 bases from V and 3 bases from J, with 9 bases between. CDR1 and CDR2 from the germline V gene are LNHNV and YYDKDF (reference sequence). This CDR3 contains 14 residues. For the CDR3, the DNA is TGTGCCACCAGCAGAGAAAGACGAGTCTACGAGCAGTACTTC. It translates to CATSRERRVYEQYF.

V gene TRBV7-9 combines with J gene TRBJ2-1; D remains ambiguous. The germline CDR1 and CDR2 sequences are SEHNR and FQNEAQ (reference sequence). This CDR3 comprises 12 residues. Trimming cost V 5 bases and J 9 bases, with 11 bases left between them. CDR3 sequence (DNA): TGTGCCAGCAGCCCTCAGAGGAGTGAGCAGTTCTTC. Its protein is CASSPQRSEQFF. The full variable domain, its missing parts supplied by reference TRBV7-9 and TRBJ2-1, is DTGVSQNPRHKITKRGQNVTFRCDPISEHNRLYWYRQTLGQGPEFLTYFQNEAQLEKSRLLSDRFSAERPKGSFSTLEIQRTEQGDSAMYLCASSPQRSEQFFGPGTRLTVL.